This T cell receptor (beta chain) was identified in a study of early T cells in non-severe SARS-CoV-2 infection. For the study at large: RNA in bulk from unsorted whole blood was sequenced, and chains were unpaired.

In the case of this clonotype: Its antigen is as yet unknown.

Individual cDNA molecules were tagged with unique molecular identifiers. TCRdb itself ran the 5' RACE reads through MiXCR, one entry per CDR3 protein. The data show some 57,000 distinct CDR3 sequences, with under 11% seen just once and roughly 4.5% held by the top ten. V lost 4 bases and J lost 3; bases outside the gene matches: 6. The germline V gene has CDR1 SNHLY and CDR2 FYNNEI. The CDR3 is 15 amino acids. General study results and limits: Lookups in VDJdb leaned toward anti-spike CD8 responses and missed private and CD4 specificities.

The sequencing input was whole blood. The chain couples TRBV2 to TRBJ1-5, with TRBD1 matching 7 bases. The TCR originated in an adult who was a healthcare worker with PCR-confirmed SARS-CoV-2 infection or an uninfected control (not recorded which). This CDR3 is CASSVGTATNQPQHF. The CDR3 DNA reads as TGTGCCAGCAGTGTAGGGACAGCGACCAATCAGCCCCAGCATTTT.